The clone carrying this T cell receptor (beta chain) was counted only a few times. The sample comes from a study of T-cell memory formation after mild COVID-19. Study context: TCR clustering was largely donor specific.

This CDR3 region has 13 residues. V was clipped by 0 bases and J by 3 bases, with 9 bases between them. Per germline, CDR1 SQVTM and CDR2 ANQGSEA. TCRalpha and TCRbeta libraries used 5'RACE with constant-segment primers and UMIs. A single record per CDR3 protein comes from TCRdb applying MiXCR to the 5' RACE reads. The table shows a few hundred thousand distinct CDR3 sequences, with roughly 20% occurring only once. This receptor was identified in an adult woman who had mild COVID-19 (a few samples of this study predate the infection). Cell type and time point are not known. Sequencing input: PBMCs or a T cell subset sorted from them (not recorded which). The chain recombines TRBV29-1 with TRBJ2-7; tentatively, D is TRBD1 (5 bases). The CDR3 here is CSVEDETGYEQYF. Here the CDR3 DNA reads TGCAGCGTTGAAGACGAAACAGGCTACGAGCAGTACTTC.